This TCR beta chain was found in a study of blood T cell repertoires in COVID-19. On the study more broadly: Acute and convalescent COVID-19 samples came from the United States, Italy and Spain. From T cells, B-cell-depleted T cells, or PBMCs came the material, which was cDNA or gDNA.

This clone was recorded a few times. Trimming shortened V by 5 bases and J by 4 bases, and 18 bases separated the two germline ends. Germline V gives CDR1 MDHEN, CDR2 SYDVKM. The CDR3 loop spans 16 amino acids. Using immunoSEQ multiplex PCR, the repertoire was profiled, and TCRdb retains in-frame clones only, with some absent. This table has 14,000 or so clones, around 73% appearing once. The sequenced material came from peripheral blood. The V gene is TRBV28, the J gene TRBJ1-5, with TRBD1 as a possible D gene (5 bases). This sequence was found in a man aged 70 or older with acute or convalescent COVID-19. The chain's CDR3 is CASSPSDSGPNQPQHF. The CDR3, as DNA: TGTGCCAGCAGTCCCTCTGACAGTGGGCCTAATCAGCCCCAGCATTTT.